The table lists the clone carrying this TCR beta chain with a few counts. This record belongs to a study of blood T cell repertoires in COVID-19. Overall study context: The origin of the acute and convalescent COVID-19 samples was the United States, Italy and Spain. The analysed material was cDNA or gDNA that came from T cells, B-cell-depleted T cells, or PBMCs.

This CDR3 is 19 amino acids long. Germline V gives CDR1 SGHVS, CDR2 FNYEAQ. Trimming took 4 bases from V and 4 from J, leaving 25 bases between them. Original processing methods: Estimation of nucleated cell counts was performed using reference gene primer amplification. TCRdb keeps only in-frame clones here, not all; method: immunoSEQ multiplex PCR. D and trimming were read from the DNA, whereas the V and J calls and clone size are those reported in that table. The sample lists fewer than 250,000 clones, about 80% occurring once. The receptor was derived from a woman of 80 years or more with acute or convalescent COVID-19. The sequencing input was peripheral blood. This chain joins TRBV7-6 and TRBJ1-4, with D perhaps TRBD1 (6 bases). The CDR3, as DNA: TGTGCCAGCAGCTCGTACAGGGACACAATCCGGTGGGGTAATGAAAAACTGTTTTTT. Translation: CASSSYRDTIRWGNEKLFF.